This T cell receptor (beta chain) is drawn from a study of T cells in Graves' hyperthyroidism and ophthalmopathy. Study results and limitations: It was a median about 6.5 months before onset that the model predicted ophthalmopathy.

RNA transcripts served as the template for amplifying TCR beta CDR3 regions. Initially, a first-round RT-PCR of the TCR CDR3 employed the HTBI primer set. From the multiplex PCR reads, TCRdb called clonotypes with MiXCR, one entry per CDR3 protein. The sample holds 250,000 to 300,000 distinct CDR3 sequences, 13% to 15% seen once. This clonotype has a handful of counts. The target antigen is unknown. Criteria for exclusion of patients were uncontrolled infection, other autoimmune disease, pregnancy or lactation. Clinical symptoms, serum thyroxine and TRAb, thyroid ultrasound and orbital computed tomography were used for the diagnoses. Sampled blood dates from first hyperthyroidism diagnosis, and it precedes any ophthalmopathy symptoms. The receptor comes from a woman aged 45 to 65 with Graves' hyperthyroidism that later progressed to Graves' ophthalmopathy. The material sequenced was blood.

This CDR3 is CASSRQGGNPDTQYF. As DNA, the CDR3 is TGTGCCAGCAGCCGGCAAGGTGGGAACCCAGATACGCAGTATTTT. The rearrangement uses TRBV5-5 and TRBJ2-3; D is undetermined. Germline V gives CDR1 SGHKS, CDR2 YYEKEE (reference sequence). V was cut by 4 bases and J by 4 bases, with 16 bases left in between. This CDR3 region has 15 residues.